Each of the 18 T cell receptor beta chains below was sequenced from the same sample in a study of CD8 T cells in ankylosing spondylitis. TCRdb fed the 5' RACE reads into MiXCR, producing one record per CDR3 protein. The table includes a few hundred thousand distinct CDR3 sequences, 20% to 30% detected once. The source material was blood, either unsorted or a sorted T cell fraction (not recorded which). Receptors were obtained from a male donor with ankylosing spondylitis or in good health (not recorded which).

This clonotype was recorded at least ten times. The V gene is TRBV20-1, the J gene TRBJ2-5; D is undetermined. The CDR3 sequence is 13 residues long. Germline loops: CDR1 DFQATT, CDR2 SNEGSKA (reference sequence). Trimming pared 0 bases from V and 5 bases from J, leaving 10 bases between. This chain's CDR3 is CSARDGAIETQYF. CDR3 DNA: TGCAGTGCTAGAGATGGAGCAATTGAGACCCAGTACTTC.

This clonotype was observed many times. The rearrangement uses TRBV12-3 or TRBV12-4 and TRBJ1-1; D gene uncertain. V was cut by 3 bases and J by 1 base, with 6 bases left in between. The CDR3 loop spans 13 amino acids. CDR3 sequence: CASSFSRNTEAFF. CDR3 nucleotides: TGTGCCAGCAGTTTTTCAAGGAACACTGAAGCTTTCTTT.

The CDR3 is CASSLSAGQTAYEQYF. The CDR3 DNA reads as TGCGCCAGCAGCCTCTCAGCGGGACAAACCGCCTACGAGCAGTACTTC. The chain uses TRBV5-1 and TRBJ2-7, with D tentatively TRBD2 (7 bases). CDR3 length: 16 residues. CDR1 and CDR2 from the germline V gene are SGHRS and YFSETQ. The V end lost 4 bases, the J end lost 2 bases, and 19 bases lay between the germline ends.

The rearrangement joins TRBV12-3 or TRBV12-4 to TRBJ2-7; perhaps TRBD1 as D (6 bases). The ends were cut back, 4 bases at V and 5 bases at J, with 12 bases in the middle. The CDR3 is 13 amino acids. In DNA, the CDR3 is TGTGCCAGCAGTTCCGACAGGTTCAACGAGCAGTACTTC. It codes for CASSSDRFNEQYF.

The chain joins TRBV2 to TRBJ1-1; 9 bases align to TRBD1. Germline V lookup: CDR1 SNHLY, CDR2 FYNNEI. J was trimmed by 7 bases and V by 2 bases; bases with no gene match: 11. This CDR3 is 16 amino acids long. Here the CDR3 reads CASSELQGARVVEAFF. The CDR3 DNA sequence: TGTGCCAGCAGTGAACTACAGGGGGCCCGGGTTGTTGAAGCTTTCTTT. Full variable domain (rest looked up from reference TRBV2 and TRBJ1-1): EPEVTQTPSHQVTQMGQEVILRCVPISNHLYFYWYRQILGQKVEFLVSFYNNEISEKSEIFDDQFSVERPDGSNFTLKIRSTKLEDSAMYFCASSELQGARVVEAFFGQGTRLTVV.

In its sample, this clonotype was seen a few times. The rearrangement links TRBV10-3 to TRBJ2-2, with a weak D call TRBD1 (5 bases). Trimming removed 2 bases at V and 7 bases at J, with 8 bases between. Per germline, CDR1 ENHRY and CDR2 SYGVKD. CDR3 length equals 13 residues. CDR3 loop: CAISETGDGELFF. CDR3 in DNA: TGTGCCATCAGTGAGACAGGTGACGGGGAGCTGTTTTTT.

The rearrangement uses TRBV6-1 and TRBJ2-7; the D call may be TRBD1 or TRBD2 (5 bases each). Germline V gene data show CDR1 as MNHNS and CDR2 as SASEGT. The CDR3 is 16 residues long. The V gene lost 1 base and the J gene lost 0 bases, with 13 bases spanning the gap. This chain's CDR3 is CASSEGWGSYSYEQYF. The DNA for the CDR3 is TGTGCCAGCAGTGAAGGTTGGGGGTCGTACTCCTACGAGCAGTACTTC.

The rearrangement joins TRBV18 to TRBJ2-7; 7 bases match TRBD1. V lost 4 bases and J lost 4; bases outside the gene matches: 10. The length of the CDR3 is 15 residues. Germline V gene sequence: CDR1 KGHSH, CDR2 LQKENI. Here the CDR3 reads CASSQVHGTAYEQYF. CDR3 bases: TGTGCCAGCTCACAGGTTCACGGGACAGCATACGAGCAGTACTTC. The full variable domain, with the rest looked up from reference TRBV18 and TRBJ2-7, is NAGVMQNPRHLVRRRGQEARLRCSPMKGHSHVYWYRQLPEEGLKFMVYLQKENIIDESGMPKERFSAEFPKEGPSILRIQQVVRGDSAAYFCASSQVHGTAYEQYFGPGTRLTVT.

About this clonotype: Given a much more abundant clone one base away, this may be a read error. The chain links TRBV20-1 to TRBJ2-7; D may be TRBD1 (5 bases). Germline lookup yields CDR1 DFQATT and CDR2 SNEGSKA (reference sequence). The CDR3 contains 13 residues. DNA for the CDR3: TGCAGTGCTACCGGCAGGGTCTCCTACGAGCGGTACTTC. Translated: CSATGRVSYERYF.

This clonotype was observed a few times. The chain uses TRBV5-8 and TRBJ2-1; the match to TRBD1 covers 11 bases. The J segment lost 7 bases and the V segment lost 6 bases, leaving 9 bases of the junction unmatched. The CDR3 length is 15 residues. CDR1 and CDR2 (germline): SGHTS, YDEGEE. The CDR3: CASTHPDRGRNEQFF. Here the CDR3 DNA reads TGTGCCAGCACCCACCCGGACAGGGGGCGGAATGAGCAGTTCTTC. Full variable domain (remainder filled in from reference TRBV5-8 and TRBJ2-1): EAGVTQSPTHLIKTRGQQATLRCSPISGHTSVYWYQQALGLGLQFLLWYDEGEERNRGNFPPRFSGRQFPNYSSELNVNALELEDSALYLCASTHPDRGRNEQFFGPGTRLTVL.

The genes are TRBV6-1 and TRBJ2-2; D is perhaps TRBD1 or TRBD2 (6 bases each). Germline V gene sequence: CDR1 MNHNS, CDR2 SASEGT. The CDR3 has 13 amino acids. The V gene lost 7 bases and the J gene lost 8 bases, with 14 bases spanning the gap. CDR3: CASTLEGGGELFF. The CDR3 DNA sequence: TGTGCCAGCACCCTCGAGGGGGGAGGGGAGCTGTTTTTT.

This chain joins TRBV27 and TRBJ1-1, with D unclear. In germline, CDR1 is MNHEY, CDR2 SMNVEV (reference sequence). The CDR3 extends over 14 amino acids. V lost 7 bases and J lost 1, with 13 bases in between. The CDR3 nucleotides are TGTGCCAGCAACCGACACAGTGGGAACACTGAAGCTTTCTTT. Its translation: CASNRHSGNTEAFF.

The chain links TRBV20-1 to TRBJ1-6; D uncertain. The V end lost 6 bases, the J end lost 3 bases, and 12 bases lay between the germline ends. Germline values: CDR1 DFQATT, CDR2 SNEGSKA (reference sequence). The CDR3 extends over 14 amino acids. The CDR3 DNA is TGCAGTGCGAACTCAGAGATCTATAATTCACCCCTCCACTTT. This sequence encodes CSANSEIYNSPLHF.

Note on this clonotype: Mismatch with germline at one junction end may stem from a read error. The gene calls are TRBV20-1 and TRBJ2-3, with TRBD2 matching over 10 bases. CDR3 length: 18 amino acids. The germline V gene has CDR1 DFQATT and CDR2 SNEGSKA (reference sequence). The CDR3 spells CSANPLEIAGGNTDTRYF. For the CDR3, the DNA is TGCAGTGCTAACCCTCTCGAAATAGCGGGGGGCAACACAGATACGCGGTATTTT.

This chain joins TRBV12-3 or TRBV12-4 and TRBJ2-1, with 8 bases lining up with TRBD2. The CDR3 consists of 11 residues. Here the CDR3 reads CAIAGWDEQFF. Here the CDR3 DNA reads TGTGCTATAGCGGGGTGGGATGAGCAGTTCTTC.

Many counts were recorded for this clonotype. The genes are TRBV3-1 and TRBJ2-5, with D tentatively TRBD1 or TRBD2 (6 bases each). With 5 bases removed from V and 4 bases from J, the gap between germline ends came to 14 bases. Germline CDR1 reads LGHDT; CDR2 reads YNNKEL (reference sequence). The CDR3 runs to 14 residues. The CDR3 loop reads CASSNSGGGETQYF. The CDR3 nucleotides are TGTGCCAGCAGCAATAGTGGAGGGGGAGAGACCCAGTACTTC.

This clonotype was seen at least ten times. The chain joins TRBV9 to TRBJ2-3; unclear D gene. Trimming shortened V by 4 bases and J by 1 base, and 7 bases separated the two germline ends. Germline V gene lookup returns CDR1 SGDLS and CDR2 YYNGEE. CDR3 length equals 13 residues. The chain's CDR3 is CASSQRRTDTQYF. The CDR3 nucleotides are TGTGCCAGCAGCCAACGTCGCACAGATACGCAGTATTTT.

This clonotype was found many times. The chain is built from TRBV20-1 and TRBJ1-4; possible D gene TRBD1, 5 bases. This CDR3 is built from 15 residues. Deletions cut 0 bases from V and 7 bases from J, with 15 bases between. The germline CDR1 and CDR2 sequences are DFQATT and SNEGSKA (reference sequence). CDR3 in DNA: TGCAGTGCTAGAGACATGTTGGGGGATCCTGAAAAACTGTTTTTT. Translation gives CSARDMLGDPEKLFF.